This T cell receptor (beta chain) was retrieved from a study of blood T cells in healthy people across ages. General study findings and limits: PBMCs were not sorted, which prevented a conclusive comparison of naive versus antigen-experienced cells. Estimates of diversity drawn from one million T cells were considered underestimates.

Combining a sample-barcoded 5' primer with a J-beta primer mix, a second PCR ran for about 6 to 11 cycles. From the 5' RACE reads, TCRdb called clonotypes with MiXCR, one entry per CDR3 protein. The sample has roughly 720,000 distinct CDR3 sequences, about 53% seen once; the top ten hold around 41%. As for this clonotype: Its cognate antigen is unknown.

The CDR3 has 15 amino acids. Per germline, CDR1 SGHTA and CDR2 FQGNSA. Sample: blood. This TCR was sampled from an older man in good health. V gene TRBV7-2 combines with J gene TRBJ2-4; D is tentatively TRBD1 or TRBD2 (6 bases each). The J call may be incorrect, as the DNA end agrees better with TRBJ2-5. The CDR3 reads CASSPQGGPRETQYF. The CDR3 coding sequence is TGTGCCAGCAGCCCCCAAGGGGGGCCACGGGAGACCCAGTACTTC.